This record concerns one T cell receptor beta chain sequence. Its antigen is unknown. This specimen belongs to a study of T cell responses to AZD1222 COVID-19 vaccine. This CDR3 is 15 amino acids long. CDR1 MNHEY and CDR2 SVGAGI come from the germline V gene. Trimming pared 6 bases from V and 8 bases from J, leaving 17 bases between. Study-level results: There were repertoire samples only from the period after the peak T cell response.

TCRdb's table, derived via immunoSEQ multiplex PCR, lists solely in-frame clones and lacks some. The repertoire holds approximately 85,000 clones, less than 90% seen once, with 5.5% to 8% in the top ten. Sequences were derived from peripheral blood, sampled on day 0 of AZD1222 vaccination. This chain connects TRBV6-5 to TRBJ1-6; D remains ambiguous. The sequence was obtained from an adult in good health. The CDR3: CASRLSRATDSPLHF. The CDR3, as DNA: TGTGCCAGCAGGCTCTCCCGAGCAACAGATTCACCCCTCCACTTT.